Shown below are 21 T cell receptor beta chains from a single sample sequenced in a study of cytomegalovirus exposure and HLA in healthy donors. With 60 Vbeta and 13 Jbeta primers, the PCR was carried out. The method was immunoSEQ multiplex PCR; TCRdb's version includes in-frame clones alone and lacks a portion of them. This table holds approximately 110,000 clones. The sequenced material came from PBMCs. The source is a young man in good health and CMV-seronegative.

This sequence joins TRBV27 and TRBJ1-2, with 7 positions matching TRBD1. Germline V gives CDR1 MNHEY, CDR2 SMNVEV (reference sequence). The CDR3 loop spans 15 amino acids. V lost 6 bases to trimming and J lost 7 bases; unmatched junction nucleotides: 14. CDR3 residues: CASSWGARDSGGYTF. In DNA form, the CDR3 reads TGTGCCAGCAGCTGGGGAGCTAGGGACAGCGGTGGCTACACCTTC.

The chain employs TRBV2 and TRBJ1-6; weak D call: TRBD1 (5 bases). The CDR3 is 15 amino acids. CDR1 and CDR2 (germline): SNHLY, FYNNEI. V was cut by 2 bases and J by 5 bases, with 10 bases left in between. Here the CDR3 reads CASSERGWNNSPLHF. The CDR3 coding sequence is TGTGCCAGCAGTGAAAGGGGATGGAATAATTCACCCCTCCACTTT.

The V call is TRBV19, the J call TRBJ1-5, with a tentative D call TRBD1 (6 bases). The CDR3 covers 13 residues. From germline, CDR1 is LNHDA and CDR2 SQIVND (reference sequence). V shed 5 bases and J shed 5 bases, with 10 bases lying between them. The CDR3 loop reads CASSRTAYQPQHF. In DNA, the CDR3 is TGTGCCAGTAGTCGGACAGCTTATCAGCCCCAGCATTTT.

The genes are TRBV19 and TRBJ1-1; the match to TRBD1 covers 7 bases. CDR3 length: 15 residues. Looked up from germline, CDR1 is LNHDA and CDR2 is SQIVND (reference sequence). J lost 1 base, V lost 8 bases, and 10 bases had no gene match. In DNA form, the CDR3 reads TGTGCCAGTTTTTACAGGGGTCGGGGGAACACTGAAGCTTTCTTT. Translating it yields CASFYRGRGNTEAFF.

The genes are TRBV19 and TRBJ1-1, with D unclear. The V end lost 6 bases, the J end lost 6 bases, and 17 bases lay between the germline ends. Germline assignment: CDR1 LNHDA and CDR2 SQIVND (reference sequence). This CDR3 is built from 14 residues. CDR3 coding DNA: TGTGCCAGTAGCGCGGACTCGGGCGGGCCTGAAGCTTTCTTT. It yields the protein CASSADSGGPEAFF.

Comment on this clone: The germline gene is not matched at one end of the junction; a read error may be the cause. V gene TRBV7-7 combines with J gene TRBJ2-1; 8 positions match TRBD2. Germline values: CDR1 SSHAT, CDR2 FNYEAQ (reference sequence). This CDR3 has 13 amino acids. The CDR3 sequence is CASSLGLGSEQFF. For the CDR3, the DNA is TGTGCTAGCAGCCTGGGACTAGGTAGTGAGCAGTTCTTC. Complete variable domain (other parts from reference TRBV7-7 and TRBJ2-1): GAGVSQSPRYKVTKRGQDVTLRCDPISSHATLYWYQQALGQGPEFLTYFNYEAQPDKSGLPSDRFSAERPEGSISTLTIQRTEQRDSAMYRCASSLGLGSEQFFGPGTRLTVL.

The V and J genes are TRBV19 and TRBJ1-5; 9 bases agree with TRBD1. Losses at the gene ends were 3 bases for V and 6 bases for J; bases not matched to a gene: 3. The CDR3 extends over 14 amino acids. Germline-derived CDR1 and CDR2 are LNHDA and SQIVND (reference sequence). As DNA, the CDR3 is TGTGCCAGTAGTATCCACAGGGGGCCTCAGCCCCAGCATTTT. Its translation is CASSIHRGPQPQHF. The full variable domain, rest sourced from reference TRBV19 and TRBJ1-5, is DGGITQSPKYLFRKEGQNVTLSCEQNLNHDAMYWYRQDPGQGLRLIYYSQIVNDFQKGDIAEGYSVSREKKESFPLTVTSAQKNPTAFYLCASSIHRGPQPQHFGDGTRLSIL.

The rearrangement links TRBV9 to TRBJ1-5; D remains unclear. Germline assignment: CDR1 SGDLS and CDR2 YYNGEE. V was trimmed by 2 bases and J by 5 bases, leaving 14 bases between them. The CDR3 is 15 residues long. In DNA form, the CDR3 reads TGTGCCAGCAGCGTTGAAGCGAGCGGGGATCAGCCCCAGCATTTT. Encoded protein: CASSVEASGDQPQHF.

V gene TRBV4-1 combines with J gene TRBJ1-2; D might be TRBD1 (5 bases). V was pared by 1 base and J by 7 bases, with 16 bases between. Germline V CDR1 and CDR2: MGHRA, YSYEKL. The CDR3 runs 15 residues. The CDR3 nucleotides are TGCGCCAGCAGCCAAGGCCCCGCCGTGCAGGGTGGCTACACCTTC. This encodes CASSQGPAVQGGYTF.

The V gene is TRBV2, the J gene TRBJ2-2; a weak D match, TRBD1 (6 bases). The CDR3 loop spans 15 amino acids. V gave up 6 bases and J gave up 1 base, with 12 bases separating them. Germline values: CDR1 SNHLY, CDR2 FYNNEI. The CDR3 loop is CASRRQVRNTGELFF. CDR3 bases: TGTGCCAGCAGGCGACAGGTCAGGAACACCGGGGAGCTGTTTTTT.

The V gene is TRBV9, the J gene TRBJ1-6, with D possibly being TRBD1 (6 bases). The germline V gene has CDR1 SGDLS and CDR2 YYNGEE. The CDR3 length is 14 residues. V lost 3 bases and J lost 7, with 11 bases in between. The CDR3: CASSARQANSPLHF. For the CDR3, the DNA is TGTGCCAGCAGCGCCAGACAGGCCAATTCACCCCTCCACTTT.

This rearrangement joins TRBV27 to TRBJ2-1; weak D call: TRBD2 (6 bases). CDR1 is MNHEY, CDR2 SMNVEV, per germline (reference sequence). The V end was cut by 4 bases, the J end by 9 bases, with 19 bases between. This CDR3 region has 15 residues. CDR3 nucleotides: TGTGCCAGCAGTTCCTTATCCGCACTGGGGGGTGAGCAGTTCTTC. This gives the protein CASSSLSALGGEQFF.

The V and J genes are TRBV7-3 and TRBJ1-1; 7 nucleotides agree with TRBD1. Trimming at V came to 5 bases and at J to 2 bases, leaving 8 bases not matched to a gene. The CDR3 is 15 residues long. Germline CDR1 and CDR2: SGHTA and FQGTGA. CDR3 nucleotides: TGTGCCAGCAGCACCACAGGGGCGATAAACACTGAAGCTTTCTTT. This sequence encodes CASSTTGAINTEAFF. The variable domain in full, completed from reference TRBV7-3 and TRBJ1-1, reads GAGVSQTPSNKVTEKGKYVELRCDPISGHTALYWYRQSLGQGPEFLIYFQGTGAADDSGLPNDRFFAVRPEGSVSTLKIQRTERGDSAVYLCASSTTGAINTEAFFGQGTRLTVV.

The CDR3 sequence is CASSPGGDQPQHF. The CDR3 DNA follows: TGTGCCAGCTCACCAGGAGGGGATCAGCCCCAGCATTTT. J is TRBJ1-5 and V is TRBV18; maybe TRBD1 (5 bases). The CDR3 covers 13 residues. V lost 2 bases and J lost 5, with 7 bases in between. The germline V gene encodes CDR1 KGHSH and CDR2 LQKENI.

This sequence joins TRBV9 and TRBJ2-1; TRBD2 might be the D (5 bases). The germline CDR1 and CDR2 sequences are SGDLS and YYNGEE. The CDR3 contains 16 residues. The V gene lost 0 bases and the J gene lost 6 bases, with 16 bases spanning the gap. The CDR3 loop is CASSVGAGGPINEQFF. The CDR3 coding sequence is TGTGCCAGCAGCGTAGGGGCGGGCGGGCCTATCAATGAGCAGTTCTTC.

The chain uses TRBV5-1 and TRBJ2-5, with D maybe TRBD2 (5 bases). The CDR3 covers 15 residues. Trimming took 0 bases from V and 5 from J, leaving 14 bases between them. The germline V gene encodes CDR1 SGHRS and CDR2 YFSETQ. CDR3 in amino acids: CASSLASPYGETQYF. The CDR3 DNA reads as TGCGCCAGCAGCTTGGCTAGCCCTTATGGGGAGACCCAGTACTTC.

The rearrangement uses TRBV28 and TRBJ1-5, with D perhaps matching TRBD1 (5 bases). The CDR3 has 16 amino acids. V lost 3 bases to trimming and J lost 2 bases, with 14 bases between them. Germline CDR1 MDHEN, CDR2 SYDVKM. The CDR3 DNA reads TGTGCCAGCAGTTTTTGGGCAGGAGGGGGCAATCAGCCCCAGCATTTT. Amino acids: CASSFWAGGGNQPQHF.

This rearrangement joins TRBV14 to TRBJ1-1, with D perhaps TRBD1 (5 bases). The CDR3 totals 14 residues. Trimming took 6 bases from V and 4 from J, leaving 15 bases between them. CDR1 and CDR2 (germline): SGHDN, FVKESK. The CDR3: CASSHQGGSTEAFF. The DNA of the CDR3 is TGTGCCAGCAGTCATCAGGGAGGATCCACTGAAGCTTTCTTT.

The chain combines TRBV13 with TRBJ1-4, with TRBD1 matching over 8 bases. The CDR3 is 16 residues long. CDR1 and CDR2 (germline): PRHDT, FYEKMQ (reference sequence). V shed 2 bases, J shed 10 bases, and the junction held 12 bases outside the gene matches. The CDR3 here is CASSLLPGQGNAKLFF. The DNA for the CDR3 is TGTGCCAGCAGCTTACTTCCCGGACAGGGAAACGCAAAACTGTTTTTT.

This rearrangement joins TRBV29-1 to TRBJ1-5, with a tentative D call TRBD1 (6 bases). This CDR3 has 14 residues. Between the trimmed V and J ends, which lost 6 bases and 0 bases, there was a span of 12 bases. Germline CDR1 reads SQVTM; CDR2 reads ANQGSEA. The CDR3 DNA follows: TGCAGCGTGCAAACAGGGAGTAGCAATCAGCCCCAGCATTTT. This translates into CSVQTGSSNQPQHF.

This rearrangement joins TRBV28 to TRBJ1-4, with D possibly TRBD1 on 5 matching bases. The CDR3 has 14 amino acids. V lost 5 bases to trimming and J lost 8 bases, with 15 bases between them. Germline-derived CDR1 and CDR2 are MDHEN and SYDVKM. This CDR3 is CASSQLRVREKLFF. The CDR3 DNA is TGTGCCAGCAGTCAGCTCAGGGTACGGGAAAAACTGTTTTTT.